Listed here is a single TCR beta chain. Its antigen is still unknown. This entry belongs to a study of siplizumab effects on memory and regulatory T cells. Trimming took off 6 bases at V and 0 bases at J, with 8 bases between the two ends. The CDR3 has 13 residues. CDR1 is MNHNY and CDR2 is SVGAGI in the germline V gene (reference sequence). Study-level findings and limits: Proof of suppressive function in proliferating Tregs from siplizumab cultures was not established.

The method was immunoSEQ multiplex PCR; TCRdb's version includes in-frame clones alone and lacks a portion of them. In the table there are fewer than 120,000 clones, more than 90% of which are singletons. The sequenced material came from CD4+ T cells sorted from blood. The chain employs TRBV6-6 and TRBJ1-2; D remains ambiguous. This TCR was sampled from a human donor in good health. The CDR3 loop reads CASRDGANYGYTF. The CDR3 DNA is TGTGCCAGCAGGGACGGAGCTAACTATGGCTACACCTTC.